Below, 4 T cell receptor beta chains from the same sample are listed, as sequenced in a study of T cells in Graves' hyperthyroidism and ophthalmopathy. TCR beta CDR3 regions were amplified from RNA transcripts. First-round RT-PCR with HTBI primers amplified the TCR CDR3 region. From the multiplex PCR reads, TCRdb called clonotypes with MiXCR, one entry per CDR3 protein. The table has about 180,000 distinct CDR3 sequences, 15% to 20% seen once. The sample was blood. The receptors stem from a woman aged 50 to 60 with Graves' hyperthyroidism.

This clonotype was seen only once. In nucleotides, the CDR3 is TGTGCCAGCAGCTTAGCCAGGGCGGTCATGAACACTGAAGCTTTCTTT. This encodes CASSLARAVMNTEAFF. The V gene is TRBV11-2, the J gene TRBJ1-1, with a tentative D call TRBD1 (5 bases). This CDR3 is built from 16 residues. Trimming removed 1 base at V and 0 bases at J, with 12 bases between. CDR1 is SGHAT and CDR2 is FQNNGV in the germline V gene.

The rearrangement links TRBV7-9 to TRBJ1-2, with D perhaps matching TRBD1 (6 bases). The CDR3 runs 17 residues. Germline assignment: CDR1 SEHNR and CDR2 FQNEAQ (reference sequence). V was pared by 5 bases and J by 5 bases, with 24 bases between. The CDR3 DNA is TGTGCCAGCAGCGCTATCAATGTGGGGCAGGGGCGATATGGCTACACCTTC. This sequence encodes CASSAINVGQGRYGYTF.

This clonotype has at least ten counts. The chain links TRBV11-3 to TRBJ2-2; TRBD1 aligns across 9 bases. Germline trimming cut 5 bases from V and 6 bases from J; bases unmatched to any gene: 7. This CDR3 comprises 15 residues. Germline CDR1 reads SGHNT; CDR2 reads YENEEA. The CDR3 reads CASSAGQGFAGELFF. CDR3 bases: TGTGCCAGCAGCGCGGGACAGGGTTTCGCCGGGGAGCTGTTTTTT.

At least ten counts were recorded for this clonotype. The chain is built from TRBV2 and TRBJ1-4; 9 nucleotides match TRBD1. The V segment lost 5 bases and the J segment 4 bases; nucleotides outside the gene matches: 5. The V gene's germline CDR1 is SNHLY and CDR2 FYNNEI. The CDR3 is 15 amino acids. The DNA of the CDR3 is TGTGCCAGCAGTAAAACAGGGGGCAGTAATGAAAAACTGTTTTTT. This gives the protein CASSKTGGSNEKLFF.